This T cell receptor (beta chain) was captured by sequencing in a study of tumor-infiltrating lymphocytes in primary liver carcinoma. Study in general: The patients comprised men and women between the ages of 30 and 69 years.

Study-wide points: Tumor-adjacent and tumor-blood pairs showed less overlap than tumor region pairs.

Trimming pared 4 bases from V and 7 bases from J, leaving 17 bases between. Per germline, CDR1 DFQATT and CDR2 SNEGSKA (reference sequence). CDR3 length equals 15 residues. In regard to this clonotype: Its matching antigen is unknown.

It was from about 21-30 mg of unsorted bulk tissue that RNA and DNA were co-extracted. Surgical resection was used to treat these primary liver carcinoma patients. Those patients suffered from chronic HBV infection and were treatment-naive. From around 0.5 ug of total RNA, TCR beta-specific cDNA was reverse-transcribed using a constant-region primer. What produced the TCR beta libraries was three nested multiplex PCR rounds using slightly modified ARM-PCR. The two initial PCR rounds, ten to eleven cycles each, used TRBV1-TRBV30 forward and C-beta reverse primers. TCRdb recomputed calls from the multiplex PCR reads with MiXCR, one row per CDR3 protein. Among fewer than 75,000 distinct CDR3 sequences listed, 70% to 85% were seen once.

This TCR derives from a man aged 35-49 years with primary liver carcinoma and hepatitis B virus infection. This rearrangement joins TRBV20-1 to TRBJ1-6; D remains unclear. Sequenced sample: liver tumor tissue from sampling region 2. Subset described: tumor region T2, inferior pole. CDR3 nucleotides: TGCAGTGCTAAGGTCCTCCTGTCCGCGAATTCACCCCTCCACTTT. It yields the protein CSAKVLLSANSPLHF.